The rows below give T cell receptor beta chains drawn from one sample of a study of cytomegalovirus exposure and HLA in healthy donors. The table came from immunoSEQ multiplex PCR; TCRdb's copy has only in-frame clones and leaves some out. Of about 110,000 clones in the sample, 10% to 15% were seen once. The sequencing sample was made of PBMCs. These receptors were collected from a man in his forties or fifties in good health and CMV-seropositive. Both conserved end residues are part of each CDR3. Only some rows state a clone size, as once, few, many or a class for expanded clones.

abundance,j_gene,v_gene,CDR3aa
few,TRBJ1-5,TRBV4-3,CASSQDEGASQPQHF
few,TRBJ2-7,TRBV11-2,CASSLAGTYEQYF
few,TRBJ2-3,TRBV7-2,CASSLEGRGGTDTQYF
NA,TRBJ1-2,TRBV7-9,CASSLATGTANYGYTF
few,TRBJ2-7,TRBV9,CASSVVAGGYEQYF
few,TRBJ2-2,TRBV5-6,CASSFGRNTGELFF
many,TRBJ2-7,TRBV6-4,CASSETSGISYEQYF
NA,TRBJ2-7,TRBV5-1,CASSAQLAFSSYEQYF
few,TRBJ1-2,TRBV4-3,CASSPGQGAIYGYTF
few,TRBJ2-3,TRBV5-1,CASSPSLAGGRDTQYF
NA,TRBJ2-5,TRBV11-2,CASSLVSLAGETQYF
few,TRBJ2-5,TRBV7-3,CASSLTSGSAASQYF
NA,TRBJ2-5,TRBV5-4,CASSDAGGAETQYF
NA,TRBJ2-5,TRBV4-3,CASSQQSGQPPETQYF
NA,TRBJ2-7,TRBV15,CATSRGAGGGQYF
NA,TRBJ2-1,TRBV2,CASSELRDSYNEQFF
NA,TRBJ1-1,TRBV2,CASIGRETEAFF
few,TRBJ2-6,TRBV6-1,CASTQGQSGANVLTF
few,TRBJ2-1,TRBV4-1,CASRTTSGSSYNEQFF
NA,TRBJ1-5,TRBV6-6,CASSKDKEQPQHF
NA,TRBJ1-2,TRBV28,CASSLIGTGGSSYGYTF
NA,TRBJ2-7,TRBV5-1,CASSSAGTNPREQYF
few,NA,TRBV6-1,CASSGRRKTSGRTYEQYF
few,TRBJ1-2,TRBV9,CASSVGTVSYGYTF
NA,TRBJ1-2,TRBV5-4,CASSLIGTGGYGYTF
NA,TRBJ2-1,TRBV11-2,CASSSSGPDYNEQFF
NA,TRBJ2-1,TRBV11-2,CASIQWTGGWNEQFF
NA,TRBJ2-1,TRBV28,CASSLGLAGAYNEQFF
few,TRBJ2-2,TRBV10-2,CASTLGTGLTGELFF
NA,TRBJ2-1,TRBV4-1,CASSQGSPHEGVTYNEQFF
NA,TRBJ1-2,TRBV2,CASSDYDSYGYTF
NA,TRBJ1-5,TRBV19,CASSIGQSSNQPQHF
few,TRBJ1-4,TRBV4-1,CASSPDSTRKLFF
NA,TRBJ2-2,TRBV19,CASSGRWQSNTGELFF
NA,TRBJ1-1,TRBV10-3,CAIREDRGNTEAFF
few,TRBJ2-1,TRBV25-1,CASSFSQGLAGHNEQFF
few,TRBJ2-1,TRBV11-2,CASSLDPSTNEQFF
few,TRBJ2-1,TRBV5-6,CASSDLSAEHYNEQFF
NA,TRBJ2-3,TRBV5-1,CASSRGGTDTQYF
NA,TRBJ2-3,TRBV12-5,CASGLPRTGTGADTQYF
NA,TRBJ1-4,TRBV28,CASSSLIEQGGLNEKLFF
NA,TRBJ2-7,TRBV27,CASTPRTGGSYEQYF
NA,TRBJ1-2,TRBV28,CALGGAYGYTF
NA,TRBJ1-1,TRBV7-9,CASSFDRSPYTEAFF
NA,TRBJ1-1,TRBV5-1,CASSLDSEMTEAFF
NA,TRBJ2-5,TRBV19,CASSIPGLAGGGETQYF
NA,TRBJ2-1,TRBV5-1,CASSLGATSSYNEQFF
few,TRBJ2-3,TRBV9,CASSVGGLPPDTQYF
many,TRBJ2-5,TRBV30,CAWNRGGTQYF
NA,TRBJ2-7,TRBV7-9,CASSEVGGHEQYF